This is a list of T cell receptor beta chains from one sample in a study of blood T cell repertoires in COVID-19. Profiled with immunoSEQ multiplex PCR; TCRdb holds only in-frame clones, not every one. Of about 300,000 clones detected, about 88% appear once; the ten largest clones hold roughly 1.5%. What was sequenced was peripheral blood. Receptor source: a human donor with COVID-19, enrolled during active disease. The donor label of this sample is uncertain. Both conserved end residues are trimmed from each CDR3. Clone size, where shown, is once, few, many, or a class for clones that have expanded.

-	TRBV6-5	TRBJ1-4	ASSYSLSSNEKLF
-	TRBV7-9	TRBJ1-1	ASSFGSLRGPNTEAF
-	TRBV9	TRBJ2-7	ASSEGLAGAYEQY
-	TRBV29-1	TRBJ2-1	SVDGSGSDEQF
-	TRBV25-1	TRBJ1-5	ASSESGGNQPQH
-	TRBV11-2	TRBJ2-5	ASSLDGGVEETQY
few	TRBV9	TRBJ2-5	ASSVAGVSLGETQY
-	TRBV3-1/TRBV3-2	TRBJ2-7	ASSQTSGSYEQY
-	TRBV10-3	TRBJ2-3	AISGSTGILTDTQY
once	TRBV28	TRBJ2-3	ASSYADPRAGGADTQY
-	TRBV24-1	TRBJ2-2	ATSGSGQGAPMSPGELF
-	TRBV5-4	TRBJ1-3	ASSLSGAGNTIY
once	TRBV2	TRBJ2-2	ASSGDRGYTGELF
-	TRBV5-1	TRBJ2-7	ASSLSGSYYEQY
-	TRBV5-4	TRBJ2-1	ASSLYGGLAELRRQF
-	TRBV7-2	TRBJ1-1	ASSFDRGKGTEAF
-	TRBV27	TRBJ2-7	ASSSTSVYEQY
-	TRBV7-3	TRBJ2-2	ASSNPGQGYTGELF
-	TRBV9	TRBJ2-7	ASSVGGGGFYEQY
once	TRBV7-9	TRBJ2-7	ASSLVTGEGAPYEQY
few	TRBV5-1	TRBJ1-5	ASRAEGDQPQH
-	TRBV18	TRBJ1-5	ASSPGQGRNQPQH
-	TRBV5-1	TRBJ2-1	ASSATSGSPNEQF
-	TRBV20-1	TRBJ1-2	SASRGGAYGYT
once	TRBV5-1	TRBJ2-7	ASSLGGGDTYEQY
-	TRBV5-1	TRBJ1-5	ASRAGEGTQPQH
-	TRBV6-6	TRBJ1-3	ASGRADSGNTIY
-	TRBV7-9	TRBJ1-5	ASALRNQPQH
-	TRBV5-1	TRBJ2-3	ASTSSAGTDTQY
once	TRBV19	TRBJ2-1	ASSTRQGPYNEQF
few	TRBV10-3	TRBJ1-2	AISSGGGDYGYT
-	TRBV6-5	TRBJ1-5	ATSSAGSNQPQH
-	TRBV4-1	TRBJ1-5	ASSQSTGSQDQPQH
-	TRBV5-1	TRBJ1-5	ASSFLGREDQPQH
medium-sized	TRBV5-8	TRBJ1-6	ASSLGQGGNSPLH
-	TRBV18	TRBJ1-1	ASSLGQGAGEAF
-	TRBV9	TRBJ2-3	ASSVAGGRVADTQY
-	TRBV19	TRBJ2-1	ATSVGGSYNEQF
few	TRBV19	TRBJ2-2	ASSIEAGRGTGELF
once	TRBV5-1	TRBJ1-4	ASSPEPTGDNEKLF
-	TRBV19	TRBJ2-2	ASSIGGPGELF
-	TRBV6-6	TRBJ1-5	ASTLQTSGGNQPQH
few	TRBV5-1	TRBJ1-1	ASSLRRGGSEAF
few	TRBV29-1	TRBJ2-6	SVMAVGANVLT
-	TRBV5-4	TRBJ2-1	ASSPRGLAGEKYNEQF